This is a list of T cell receptor beta chains from one sample in a study of T cell repertoires in cytomegalovirus infection. For these receptors, no antigen is known. Each CDR3 protein is one row after TCRdb ran MiXCR on the reads. Of some 43,000 distinct CDR3 sequences in the sample, 20% to 25% are singletons; the top ten hold about 90%. The source material was CD8+ T cells from cultured PBMCs, sampled from culture after CMV antigen stimulation. The receptors were sampled from a human donor in good health (CMV status not recorded). Some clones in this sample may be carry-over from other donors' samples. Each CDR3 is given with its conserved first and last residue. The D gene is left open where the match is weak. Not every row has a clone size; where given, it reads once, few, many or a size class.

D: NA
size: NA
J: TRBJ1-1
V: TRBV27
CDR3: CASSLARFGTEAFF
DNA: TGTGCCAGCAGTTTAGCGAGGTTTGGGACTGAAGCTTTCTTT

D: NA
size: few
J: TRBJ1-1
V: TRBV19
CDR3: CASSLGNTEAFF
DNA: TGTGCCAGTAGCCTGGGGAACACTGAAGCTTTCTTT

D: TRBD2
size: few
J: TRBJ2-2
V: TRBV4-3
CDR3: CASSQDLGLETRELFF
DNA: TGCGCCAGCAGCCAAGATCTGGGACTAGAGACCCGGGAGCTGTTTTTT

D: NA
size: few
J: TRBJ2-1
V: TRBV7-2
CDR3: CASSSGPSSYNEQFF
DNA: TGTGCCAGCAGCTCGGGACCGAGCTCCTACAATGAGCAGTTCTTC

D: NA
size: few
J: TRBJ2-5
V: TRBV7-9
CDR3: CASSLEGWETQYF
DNA: TGTGCCAGCAGCTTAGAGGGTTGGGAGACCCAGTACTTC

D: NA
size: NA
J: TRBJ2-7
V: TRBV7-2
CDR3: CASSLLRENEQYF
DNA: TGTGCCAGCAGCTTGCTCAGGGAAAACGAGCAGTACTTC

D: TRBD2
size: few
J: TRBJ2-3
V: TRBV7-6
CDR3: CASSGLAGATRTDTQYF
DNA: TGTGCCAGCAGCGGACTAGCGGGGGCCACGCGCACAGATACGCAGTATTTT

D: TRBD1
size: once
J: TRBJ2-4
V: TRBV25-1
CDR3: CASSGRQGTAKNIQYF
DNA: TGTGCCAGCAGTGGTAGACAGGGAACAGCCAAAAACATTCAGTACTTC

D: TRBD1
size: NA
J: TRBJ2-7
V: TRBV7-2
CDR3: CASSSPGQNRSEQYF
DNA: TGTGCCAGCAGCTCTCCGGGACAGAATAGGTCCGAGCAGTACTTC

D: NA
size: NA
J: TRBJ1-1
V: TRBV7-9
CDR3: CASRPGHSNTEAFF
DNA: TGTGCCAGCAGACCGGGACACTCGAACACTGAAGCTTTCTTT

D: NA
size: NA
J: TRBJ2-2
V: TRBV28
CDR3: CASRLAWPGNTGELFF
DNA: TGTGCCAGCAGACTGGCGTGGCCGGGGAACACCGGGGAGCTGTTTTTT

D: NA
size: NA
J: TRBJ1-2
V: TRBV6-2/TRBV6-3
CDR3: CASTRDRTDHNYGYTF
DNA: TGTGCCAGTACGCGGGACCGAACGGATCATAACTATGGCTACACCTTC

D: NA
size: NA
J: TRBJ2-1
V: TRBV7-4
CDR3: CASSIHNEQFF
DNA: TGTGCCAGCAGCATACACAATGAGCAGTTCTTC

D: NA
size: NA
J: TRBJ2-7
V: TRBV7-6
CDR3: CASSPGSSGSSYEQYF
DNA: TGTGCCAGCAGCCCAGGATCCAGCGGGTCCTCCTACGAGCAGTACTTC

D: NA
size: few
J: TRBJ1-1
V: TRBV7-2
CDR3: CASSLASRSHDEAFF
DNA: TGTGCCAGCAGCTTAGCATCCAGGAGTCATGATGAAGCTTTCTTT

D: NA
size: NA
J: TRBJ2-1
V: TRBV10-3
CDR3: CAISDPGFDEQFF
DNA: TGTGCCATCAGTGACCCAGGGTTCGATGAGCAGTTCTTC

D: NA
size: NA
J: TRBJ2-5
V: TRBV27
CDR3: CASSSLTFQETQYF
DNA: TGTGCCAGCAGTTCTTTGACTTTCCAAGAGACCCAGTACTTC

D: TRBD1
size: NA
J: TRBJ2-3
V: TRBV12-3/TRBV12-4
CDR3: CASLIWGQSTDTQYF
DNA: TGTGCCAGCCTGATTTGGGGACAGAGCACAGATACGCAGTATTTT

D: TRBD2
size: NA
J: TRBJ2-3
V: TRBV7-2
CDR3: CASSLRLAESTDTQYF
DNA: TGTGCCAGCAGCCTTAGGCTAGCGGAGAGCACAGATACGCAGTATTTT

D: TRBD1
size: NA
J: TRBJ2-2
V: TRBV4-3
CDR3: CASRQGANTGELFF
DNA: TGCGCCAGCAGACAGGGGGCCAACACCGGGGAGCTGTTTTTT

D: TRBD1
size: many
J: TRBJ2-2
V: TRBV7-3
CDR3: CASSEQGLRAGELFF
DNA: TGTGCCAGCAGTGAACAGGGGTTAAGAGCCGGGGAGCTGTTTTTT

D: NA
size: NA
J: TRBJ1-2
V: TRBV27
CDR3: CASSPGVGGYTF
DNA: TGTGCCAGCAGCCCCGGGGTCGGTGGCTACACCTTC

D: TRBD1
size: NA
J: TRBJ2-1
V: TRBV19
CDR3: CASNLGTGGSYNEQFF
DNA: TGTGCCAGTAACCTGGGGACAGGGGGCTCCTACAATGAGCAGTTCTTC

D: NA
size: NA
J: TRBJ2-1
V: TRBV30
CDR3: CAWSVPGEAPYNEQFF
DNA: TGTGCCTGGAGTGTACCTGGGGAGGCTCCCTACAATGAGCAGTTCTTC

D: TRBD2
size: few
J: TRBJ2-1
V: TRBV12-3/TRBV12-4
CDR3: CASLGTSGTPSYNEQFF
DNA: TGTGCCAGCTTAGGGACTAGCGGGACCCCCTCCTACAATGAGCAGTTCTTC

D: NA
size: few
J: TRBJ2-5
V: TRBV11-1
CDR3: CASSQEETQYF
DNA: TGTGCCAGCAGCCAGGAGGAGACCCAGTACTTC

D: TRBD1
size: few
J: TRBJ2-1
V: TRBV20-1
CDR3: CSARGGTGEIDEQFF
DNA: TGCAGTGCTAGAGGAGGGACAGGGGAAATAGATGAGCAGTTCTTC

D: TRBD1
size: NA
J: TRBJ1-1
V: TRBV28
CDR3: CASSDPSTGGGMNTEAFF
DNA: TGTGCCAGCAGTGACCCCTCGACAGGGGGCGGAATGAACACTGAAGCTTTCTTT

D: NA
size: few
J: TRBJ2-2
V: TRBV14
CDR3: CASSQGFARGIETGELFF
DNA: TGTGCCAGCAGCCAAGGATTCGCTCGGGGTATCGAGACCGGGGAGCTGTTTTTT

D: NA
size: NA
J: TRBJ2-7
V: TRBV7-2
CDR3: CASSLNRGTLYYEQYF
DNA: TGTGCCAGCAGCTTAAATAGGGGGACACTTTACTACGAGCAGTACTTC

D: NA
size: NA
J: TRBJ2-2
V: TRBV12-5
CDR3: CASGLVLTGTNTGELFF
DNA: TGTGCTAGTGGTTTGGTACTAACAGGGACCAACACCGGGGAGCTGTTTTTT

D: NA
size: few
J: TRBJ2-1
V: TRBV15
CDR3: CATSSRDGYNEQFF
DNA: TGTGCCACCAGCAGTCGGGACGGGTACAATGAGCAGTTCTTC

D: TRBD2
size: NA
J: TRBJ2-3
V: TRBV6-2/TRBV6-3
CDR3: CASSGQRGRTDTQYF
DNA: TGTGCCAGCAGTGGACAGCGGGGGCGCACAGATACGCAGTATTTT

D: NA
size: NA
J: TRBJ1-6
V: TRBV28
CDR3: CASSVGDSPLHF
DNA: TGTGCCAGCAGTGTCGGCGATTCACCCCTCCACTTT

D: NA
size: NA
J: TRBJ1-2
V: TRBV27
CDR3: CASSPGRGSVNYGYTF
DNA: TGTGCCAGCAGCCCAGGAAGGGGGTCCGTAAACTATGGCTACACCTTC

D: NA
size: few
J: TRBJ2-5
V: TRBV7-2
CDR3: CASSLEWGGQETQYF
DNA: TGTGCCAGCAGCTTAGAGTGGGGAGGCCAAGAGACCCAGTACTTC

D: TRBD1
size: few
J: TRBJ1-2
V: TRBV6-5
CDR3: CASSYLGQADYGYTF
DNA: TGTGCCAGCAGTTACCTGGGACAGGCGGACTATGGCTACACCTTC

D: TRBD2
size: NA
J: TRBJ2-7
V: TRBV7-9
CDR3: CASSGGTSGVYEQYF
DNA: TGTGCCAGCAGCGGCGGGACTAGCGGGGTCTACGAGCAGTACTTC

D: NA
size: few
J: TRBJ2-2
V: TRBV7-8
CDR3: CASSLSLQVPSTRELFF
DNA: TGTGCCAGCAGCCTGTCCTTACAGGTGCCCTCCACGAGGGAGCTGTTTTTT

D: NA
size: NA
J: TRBJ2-3
V: TRBV12-3/TRBV12-4
CDR3: CASSSGAGLDTQYF
DNA: TGTGCCAGCTCCTCCGGGGCAGGGCTAGATACGCAGTATTTT

D: NA
size: few
J: TRBJ1-1
V: TRBV19
CDR3: CASSMSRWYEAFF
DNA: TGTGCCAGTAGTATGTCCCGCTGGTATGAAGCTTTCTTT

D: NA
size: NA
J: TRBJ2-7
V: TRBV5-1
CDR3: CASSFNPGEEQYF
DNA: TGCGCCAGCAGCTTTAACCCGGGAGAAGAGCAGTACTTC

D: NA
size: few
J: TRBJ1-1
V: TRBV7-8
CDR3: CASSRTSNTEAFF
DNA: TGTGCCAGCAGCCGGACGTCGAACACTGAAGCTTTCTTT

D: NA
size: NA
J: TRBJ2-1
V: TRBV7-2
CDR3: CASSPQGNNEQFF
DNA: TGTGCCAGCAGCCCCCAGGGGAACAATGAGCAGTTCTTC

D: NA
size: NA
J: TRBJ1-2
V: TRBV19
CDR3: CASSPTTGLYGYTF
DNA: TGTGCCAGTAGCCCTACGACAGGCCTCTATGGCTACACCTTC

D: TRBD2
size: few
J: TRBJ2-2
V: TRBV7-8
CDR3: CASSLTSGRIRTRELFF
DNA: TGTGCCAGCAGCTTGACTAGCGGGAGGATACGGACCAGGGAGCTGTTTTTT

D: NA
size: few
J: TRBJ2-1
V: TRBV7-8
CDR3: CASSFPFTGANEQFF
DNA: TGTGCCAGCAGCTTCCCCTTTACCGGGGCTAATGAGCAGTTCTTC

D: TRBD1
size: NA
J: TRBJ1-5
V: TRBV7-2
CDR3: CASSLALAGGNQPQHF
DNA: TGTGCCAGCAGCTTAGCGTTGGCAGGGGGGAATCAGCCCCAGCATTTT

D: TRBD2
size: NA
J: TRBJ2-7
V: TRBV7-2
CDR3: CASSWGLAGDEQYF
DNA: TGTGCCAGCAGCTGGGGACTAGCGGGAGACGAGCAGTACTTC

D: NA
size: NA
J: TRBJ2-1
V: TRBV6-2/TRBV6-3
CDR3: CASSYDFSIEQFF
DNA: TGTGCCAGCAGTTACGATTTCTCGATTGAGCAGTTCTTC

D: TRBD1
size: NA
J: TRBJ1-1
V: TRBV7-6
CDR3: CASSLPRTGYEAFF
DNA: TGTGCCAGCAGCTTACCCCGGACAGGGTATGAAGCTTTCTTT

D: NA
size: few
J: TRBJ2-7
V: TRBV11-1
CDR3: CASSSRWNFYEQYF
DNA: TGTGCCAGCAGCTCTCGTTGGAACTTCTACGAGCAGTACTTC

D: NA
size: NA
J: TRBJ1-1
V: TRBV7-8
CDR3: CASSQYKNTEAFF
DNA: TGTGCCAGCAGCCAGTATAAGAACACTGAAGCTTTCTTT

D: NA
size: few
J: TRBJ1-4
V: TRBV11-3
CDR3: CASSPIGLMVEKLFF
DNA: TGTGCCAGCAGCCCTATAGGGCTTATGGTTGAAAAACTGTTTTTT

D: TRBD2
size: many
J: TRBJ2-3
V: TRBV7-8
CDR3: CASSLQSEAGALSTDTQYF
DNA: TGTGCCAGCAGCTTACAATCAGAAGCGGGAGCCCTTAGCACAGATACGCAGTATTTT

D: NA
size: few
J: TRBJ1-1
V: TRBV7-9
CDR3: CASSAPEAFF
DNA: TGTGCCAGCAGCGCCCCCGAAGCTTTCTTT

D: TRBD1
size: NA
J: TRBJ1-4
V: TRBV7-8
CDR3: CASSLQPGQTNEKLFF
DNA: TGTGCCAGCAGCTTACAACCGGGACAGACTAATGAAAAACTGTTTTTT

D: NA
size: NA
J: TRBJ1-1
V: TRBV5-1
CDR3: CASSLQGWSDEAFF
DNA: TGCGCCAGCAGCTTGCAGGGGTGGTCGGATGAAGCTTTCTTT

D: NA
size: NA
J: TRBJ2-1
V: TRBV27
CDR3: CASSPGGLSNEQFF
DNA: TGTGCCAGCAGCCCTGGAGGACTGAGCAATGAGCAGTTCTTC

D: NA
size: NA
J: TRBJ2-1
V: TRBV19
CDR3: CASSTLSDSYNEQFF
DNA: TGTGCCAGTAGTACCCTCTCAGACTCCTACAATGAGCAGTTCTTC